This entry lists 19 T cell receptor beta chains sequenced from one sample in a study of blood T cell repertoires in COVID-19. Repertoires were generated with immunoSEQ multiplex PCR, while TCRdb's copy carries only in-frame clones and drops some. The data hold about 180,000 clones, with roughly four fifths observed a single time. Specimen: peripheral blood. The receptors shown here come from a woman aged 70 to 79 with COVID-19, enrolled during active disease.

The CDR3 sequence is CASSLGRRGRVMGTQYF. CDR3 nucleotides: TGTGCCAGCAGCTTAGGAAGGAGGGGTAGGGTGATGGGTACGCAGTATTTT. The chain is built from TRBV7-8 and TRBJ2-3; possible D gene TRBD2, 6 bases. Trimming took off 1 base at V and 8 bases at J, with 22 bases between the two ends. CDR3 length: 17 residues. Germline V gene data show CDR1 as SGHVS and CDR2 as FQNEAQ.

The chain employs TRBV5-1 and TRBJ2-1; D might be TRBD1 (5 bases). The ends were cut back, 6 bases at V and 9 bases at J, with 10 bases in the middle. CDR1 and CDR2 from the germline V gene are SGHRS and YFSETQ. The CDR3 contains 11 residues. The CDR3 is CASTADTEQFF. CDR3 sequence (DNA): TGCGCCAGCACCGCGGACACTGAGCAGTTCTTC.

J is TRBJ2-7 and V is TRBV11-2; 8 nucleotides line up with TRBD2. Unmatched junction bases numbered 3, after V lost 0 bases and J lost 2 bases. The CDR3 consists of 15 residues. Germline V gives CDR1 SGHAT, CDR2 FQNNGV. DNA of the CDR3: TGTGCCAGCAGCTTAGAAGTCGGGAGGGCCTACGAGCAGTACTTC. Translated: CASSLEVGRAYEQYF.

The rearrangement links TRBV5-6 to TRBJ2-2; D remains unclear. Trimming shortened V by 0 bases and J by 5 bases, and 5 bases separated the two germline ends. The V gene's germline CDR1 is SGHDT and CDR2 YYEEEE. This CDR3 comprises 13 residues. Here the CDR3 reads CASSLESTGELFF. CDR3 DNA: TGTGCCAGCAGCTTGGAATCGACCGGGGAGCTGTTTTTT.

This chain uses TRBV15 with TRBJ2-1; 10 bases match TRBD2. Germline loops: CDR1 LNHNV, CDR2 YYDKDF (reference sequence). Trimming took 0 bases from V and 2 from J; bases not matched to a gene: 13. There are 20 residues in the CDR3. CDR3 loop: CATSRDRYSGRALAYNEQFF. The CDR3 DNA is TGTGCCACCAGCAGAGATCGGTACAGCGGGAGGGCCTTGGCCTACAATGAGCAGTTCTTC.

The chain recombines TRBV11-3 with TRBJ2-1, with TRBD2 identical over 9 bases. The germline V gene encodes CDR1 SGHNT and CDR2 YENEEA. The J segment lost 7 bases and the V segment lost 2 bases, leaving 15 bases of the junction unmatched. This CDR3 is built from 18 residues. The CDR3 region is CASSLNSFSSGSLNEQFF. In DNA, the CDR3 is TGTGCCAGCAGCTTAAATTCTTTTAGTAGCGGGAGTTTGAATGAGCAGTTCTTC.

The chain combines TRBV19 with TRBJ1-5, with a possible D match to TRBD1 (5 bases). The V end was cut by 8 bases, the J end by 4 bases, with 6 bases between. The CDR3 is 11 amino acids. Germline CDR1 and CDR2: LNHDA and SQIVND (reference sequence). CDR3 protein: CASGTNQPQHF. The CDR3, as DNA: TGTGCCAGTGGGACTAATCAGCCCCAGCATTTT.

This clone was picked up one time. This chain links TRBV7-2 with TRBJ2-7, with 15 bases that match TRBD2. CDR3 length equals 17 residues. V shed 2 bases and J 1 base; nucleotides not matched to a gene: 3. Per the germline V gene, CDR1 is SGHTA and CDR2 is FQGNSA. The CDR3, as DNA: TGTGCCAGCAGCTTACGGACTAGCGGGAGGGAATCCTACGAGCAGTACTTC. Amino acids: CASSLRTSGRESYEQYF. The complete variable domain, with remaining parts taken from reference TRBV7-2 and TRBJ2-7, reads GAGVSQSPSNKVTEKGKDVELRCDPISGHTALYWYRQSLGQGLEFLIYFQGNSAPDKSGLPSDRFSAERTGGSVSTLTIQRTQQEDSAVYLCASSLRTSGRESYEQYFGPGTRLTVT.

The chain employs TRBV30 and TRBJ1-2; the D is unclear. V was shortened by 0 bases and J by 4 bases, with 15 bases between the two germline ends. There are 15 residues in the CDR3. Germline CDR1 GTSNPN, CDR2 SVGIG (reference sequence). The CDR3: CAWSVSGIGSYGYTF. The CDR3 bases are TGTGCCTGGAGTGTATCCGGGATTGGCAGCTATGGCTACACCTTC.

V and J are TRBV28 and TRBJ1-1; TRBD1 might be the D (5 bases). Trimming pared 5 bases from V and 5 bases from J, leaving 24 bases between. Germline-derived CDR1 and CDR2 are MDHEN and SYDVKM. CDR3 length equals 17 residues. For the CDR3, the DNA is TGTGCCAGCAGTCGCGCCACCTGGGGCAGAGCGTTAACTGAAGCTTTCTTT. This encodes CASSRATWGRALTEAFF.

This chain joins TRBV19 and TRBJ1-2; 8 nucleotides agree with TRBD1. Per the germline V gene, CDR1 is LNHDA and CDR2 is SQIVND (reference sequence). The ends lost 3 bases at V and 6 bases at J; junction bases unmatched: 12. This CDR3 has 16 residues. The CDR3 protein is CASSMLMGRGHDGYTF. The CDR3 DNA reads TGTGCCAGTAGTATGTTAATGGGCAGGGGGCACGATGGCTACACCTTC. Full variable domain (missing parts from reference TRBV19 and TRBJ1-2): DGGITQSPKYLFRKEGQNVTLSCEQNLNHDAMYWYRQDPGQGLRLIYYSQIVNDFQKGDIAEGYSVSREKKESFPLTVTSAQKNPTAFYLCASSMLMGRGHDGYTFGSGTRLTVV.

The chain uses TRBV27 and TRBJ2-3, with a tentative D call TRBD1 (5 bases). Germline V CDR1 and CDR2: MNHEY, SMNVEV (reference sequence). V lost 7 bases to trimming and J lost 1 base, with 9 bases between them. The CDR3 extends over 13 amino acids. CDR3 sequence reads: CASNPRGTDTQYF. CDR3 DNA: TGTGCCAGCAACCCCAGGGGCACAGATACGCAGTATTTT.

This chain joins TRBV7-2 and TRBJ2-1; a possible D gene is TRBD2 (6 bases). The CDR3 consists of 16 residues. Germline values: CDR1 SGHTA, CDR2 FQGNSA. V shed 7 bases and J shed 6 bases, with 22 bases lying between them. The CDR3 nucleotides are TGTGCCAGCACGACTACTAAATCCCTGGGGGGCAATGAGCAGTTCTTC. Its protein product is CASTTTKSLGGNEQFF.

The V and J genes are TRBV5-4 and TRBJ2-2, with D possibly being TRBD2 (5 bases). The CDR3 is 15 amino acids. The ends were cut back, 1 base at V and 3 bases at J, with 10 bases in the middle. From germline, CDR1 is SGHNT and CDR2 YYREEE (reference sequence). The CDR3 nucleotides read TGTGCCAGCAGCTTGCCTAAAGCGGACACCGGGGAGCTGTTTTTT. Translating it yields CASSLPKADTGELFF.

The chain uses TRBV11-2 and TRBJ2-2; D perhaps matches TRBD2 (6 bases). V shed 3 bases and J shed 1 base, with 12 bases lying between them. The CDR3 is 16 residues long. Germline V CDR1 and CDR2: SGHAT, FQNNGV. CDR3 region: CASSLVGSGNTGELFF. The CDR3 coding sequence is TGTGCCAGCAGCTTGGTGGGTAGCGGGAACACCGGGGAGCTGTTTTTT.

The table lists this clone with a few counts. The V gene is TRBV6-5, the J gene TRBJ2-7; possible D gene TRBD2, 6 bases. The CDR3 loop spans 15 amino acids. V dropped 5 bases and J dropped 0 bases, with 14 bases sitting between them. Germline-derived CDR1 and CDR2 are MNHEY and SVGAGI. The CDR3 nucleotides read TGTGCCAGCAGTCGGAGGGCCGTAAGCTCCTACGAGCAGTACTTC. Its protein product is CASSRRAVSSYEQYF.

V gene TRBV7-2 combines with J gene TRBJ2-7; 7 bases are a match to TRBD1. The V gene end was trimmed by 1 base and the J gene end by 5 bases; junction bases not matched to a gene: 2. Germline values: CDR1 SGHTA, CDR2 FQGNSA. The CDR3 runs 13 residues. The CDR3 sequence is CASSLDRGDEQYF. CDR3 in DNA: TGTGCCAGCAGCTTAGACAGGGGAGACGAGCAGTACTTC.

This chain joins TRBV14 and TRBJ2-7; 10 nucleotides match TRBD2. J was trimmed by 7 bases and V by 0 bases; bases with no gene match: 9. Germline-derived CDR1 and CDR2 are SGHDN and FVKESK. The CDR3 length is 16 residues. CDR3 DNA sequence: TGTGCCAGCAGCCAAGAGGATCTGGGACTAGCGAGGGAGCAGTACTTC. This gives the protein CASSQEDLGLAREQYF.

The gene calls are TRBV29-1 and TRBJ1-1; maybe TRBD1 (6 bases). Trimming pared 4 bases from V and 0 bases from J, leaving 18 bases between. This CDR3 has 16 amino acids. Looked up from germline, CDR1 is SQVTM and CDR2 is ANQGSEA. The CDR3 loop reads CSVGVQGASMNTEAFF. The CDR3 DNA reads as TGCAGCGTTGGGGTACAGGGCGCTTCGATGAACACTGAAGCTTTCTTT.